The 28 T cell receptor beta chains given below trace back to one sample, sequenced in a study of vaccination and CD4 T cells after COVID-19. This sample's treatment: approximately nine-day PBMC culture with coronavirus spike peptide pools or control peptides (ViraFEST assay). These receptors' antigens are unknown. Sequencing of cultured CD4+ T cell DNA used the Oncomine TCR Beta short-read assay. MiXCR was run by TCRdb on the PCR reads, yielding one entry per CDR3 protein. The table lists 15,000 or so distinct CDR3 sequences, about 35% of them singletons. The sequenced material came from cultured CD4+ T cells from blood. The origin of the receptors is a human donor with COVID-19.

Details on this clonotype: At one end, the junction sequence differs from germline, possibly due to a read error. The rearrangement joins TRBV6-1 to TRBJ1-5; no clear D. CDR1 MNHNS and CDR2 SASEGT come from the germline V gene. The length of the CDR3 is 13 residues. CDR3 in amino acids: CASREGSNQPQHF. The CDR3 DNA reads as TGTGCCAGCAGGGAAGGGAGCAATCAGCCCCAGCATTTT.

The chain recombines TRBV19 with TRBJ1-1; D gene uncertain. V was clipped by 3 bases and J by 5 bases, with 10 bases between them. The CDR3 length is 13 residues. CDR1 and CDR2 (germline): LNHDA, SQIVND (reference sequence). This CDR3 reads CASSIDGVTEAFF. The CDR3, as DNA: TGTGCCAGTAGTATCGATGGGGTTACTGAAGCTTTCTTT.

This chain connects TRBV10-2 to TRBJ1-2, with 8 bases aligning to TRBD1. Germline V gene sequence: CDR1 WSHSY, CDR2 SAAADI. V shed 5 bases, J shed 7 bases, and the junction held 6 bases outside the gene matches. This CDR3 is built from 13 residues. The CDR3 region has the DNA TGCGCCAGCAGTTCGGACAGGGCGGGTGGCTACACCTTC. Translating gives CASSSDRAGGYTF.

This clonotype was detected a few times. The chain links TRBV19 to TRBJ2-5; D tentatively reads TRBD1 or TRBD2 (5 bases each). Trimming removed 10 bases at V and 2 bases at J, with 11 bases between. Germline V gene lookup returns CDR1 LNHDA and CDR2 SQIVND (reference sequence). CDR3 size: 12 residues. In nucleotides, the CDR3 is TGTGCCACACGAGGGGATCAAGAGACCCAGTACTTC. This codes for CATRGDQETQYF. The full variable domain, its missing parts supplied by reference TRBV19 and TRBJ2-5, is DGGITQSPKYLFRKEGQNVTLSCEQNLNHDAMYWYRQDPGQGLRLIYYSQIVNDFQKGDIAEGYSVSREKKESFPLTVTSAQKNPTAFYLCATRGDQETQYFGPGTRLLVL.

The V call is TRBV28, the J call TRBJ1-1, with TRBD1 identical over 10 bases. Germline V CDR1 and CDR2: MDHEN, SYDVKM. The ends lost 11 bases at V and 8 bases at J; junction bases unmatched: 11. The CDR3 covers 13 residues. The CDR3 sequence is CAARPGQGIEAFF. CDR3 in DNA: TGTGCCGCGAGGCCGGGACAGGGGATAGAAGCTTTCTTT.

The rearrangement links TRBV5-1 to TRBJ2-5, with 9 bases identical to TRBD1. Trimming removed 4 bases from V and 4 bases from J; junction bases left unmatched: 8. CDR3 length: 15 amino acids. CDR1 SGHRS and CDR2 YFSETQ come from the germline V gene. CDR3 nucleotide sequence: TGCGCCAGCAGCCCACGGACAGGGGATGGAGAGACCCAGTACTTC. The encoded protein is CASSPRTGDGETQYF.

The chain links TRBV28 to TRBJ2-4; perhaps TRBD1 as D (6 bases). Germline CDR1 reads MDHEN; CDR2 reads SYDVKM. Trimming shortened V by 6 bases and J by 2 bases, and 8 bases separated the two germline ends. This CDR3 is 13 amino acids long. This chain's CDR3 is CASRTGTKNIQYF. CDR3 sequence (DNA): TGTGCCAGCAGAACAGGGACCAAAAACATTCAGTACTTC.

This clonotype was seen only a few times. The DNA of the CDR3 is TGTGCCAGCAGCCTTAGCGGGGTGGGCCAAGAGACCCAGTACTTC. Protein product: CASSLSGVGQETQYF. This chain uses TRBV2 with TRBJ2-5, with 8 bases identical to TRBD2. This CDR3 is 15 amino acids long. Trimming removed 6 bases from V and 1 base from J; junction bases left unmatched: 7. CDR1 is SNHLY and CDR2 is FYNNEI in the germline V gene. Complete variable domain (other parts from reference TRBV2 and TRBJ2-5): EPEVTQTPSHQVTQMGQEVILRCVPISNHLYFYWYRQILGQKVEFLVSFYNNEISEKSEIFDDQFSVERPDGSNFTLKIRSTKLEDSAMYFCASSLSGVGQETQYFGPGTRLLVL.

The chain couples TRBV6-2 or TRBV6-3 to TRBJ2-7, with 9 positions matching TRBD2. Germline CDR1 reads MNHEY; CDR2 reads SVGEGT. CDR3 length: 14 amino acids. Trimming cost V 6 bases and J 4 bases; bases outside gene matches: 7. CDR3 sequence reads: CASSGRGGQYEQYF. CDR3 DNA sequence: TGTGCCAGCAGCGGGCGGGGGGGCCAATACGAGCAGTACTTC.

The V call is TRBV7-8, the J call TRBJ1-6; 8 nucleotides match TRBD1. This CDR3 has 15 amino acids. V lost 0 bases, J lost 9 bases, and 4 bases stayed unmatched. CDR1 is SGHVS and CDR2 is FQNEAQ in the germline V gene. CDR3: CASSLAGQGGSPLHF. CDR3 DNA: TGTGCCAGCAGCTTAGCAGGACAGGGCGGTTCACCCCTCCACTTT.

This chain connects TRBV19 to TRBJ1-2, with 7 nucleotides matching TRBD1. J was trimmed by 4 bases and V by 11 bases; bases with no gene match: 10. Germline V lookup: CDR1 LNHDA, CDR2 SQIVND (reference sequence). The CDR3 is made up of 13 amino acids. CDR3 sequence (DNA): TGTGCCGCATCTTCGGGACAGTTCTATGGCTACACCTTC. Translation: CAASSGQFYGYTF. Using reference TRBV19 and TRBJ1-2 for the parts outside the CDR3, the full variable domain is DGGITQSPKYLFRKEGQNVTLSCEQNLNHDAMYWYRQDPGQGLRLIYYSQIVNDFQKGDIAEGYSVSREKKESFPLTVTSAQKNPTAFYLCAASSGQFYGYTFGSGTRLTVV.

The chain carries TRBV20-1 and TRBJ1-1; TRBD1 aligns across 8 bases. V lost 5 bases, J lost 0 bases, and 11 bases stayed unmatched. Germline CDR1 reads DFQATT; CDR2 reads SNEGSKA (reference sequence). The CDR3 length is 16 residues. CDR3 in amino acids: CSAWRGTGAMNTEAFF. The DNA of the CDR3 is TGCAGTGCTTGGAGAGGGACAGGAGCTATGAACACTGAAGCTTTCTTT.

This clonotype was counted only a few times. The V and J genes are TRBV10-3 and TRBJ1-2; D gene uncertain. V lost 2 bases and J lost 7, with 14 bases in between. The CDR3 is made up of 14 amino acids. The germline V gene encodes CDR1 ENHRY and CDR2 SYGVKD. The DNA of the CDR3 is TGTGCCATCAGTGAGCCCCGAGAGGCGGCTGGCTACACCTTC. Translation: CAISEPREAAGYTF.

The rearrangement joins TRBV6-1 to TRBJ1-5, with D possibly matching TRBD1 (5 bases). CDR1 and CDR2 from the germline V gene are MNHNS and SASEGT. CDR3 length equals 16 residues. V was clipped by 5 bases and J by 2 bases, with 16 bases between them. CDR3 protein: CASSSTGIQGNQPQHF. CDR3 sequence (DNA): TGTGCCAGCAGTAGTACAGGCATCCAAGGCAATCAGCCCCAGCATTTT.

The chain links TRBV6-5 to TRBJ1-6, with 7 positions matching TRBD1. The CDR3 runs to 15 residues. Germline-derived CDR1 and CDR2 are MNHEY and SVGAGI. V lost 1 base, J lost 10 bases, and 7 bases stayed unmatched. This CDR3 reads CASSYLRQGGSPLHF. The CDR3 coding sequence is TGTGCCAGCAGTTACTTGCGACAGGGAGGGTCACCCCTCCACTTT.

The genes are TRBV6-1 and TRBJ2-1, with 8 bases identical to TRBD1. The germline CDR1 and CDR2 sequences are MNHNS and SASEGT. CDR3 length equals 14 residues. V trimming: 6 bases; J trimming: 8 bases; junction bases outside the gene matches: 9. In DNA, the CDR3 is TGTGCCAGCAGCCGCGGACAGGGAACGCATGAGCAGTTCTTC. Translated, it gives CASSRGQGTHEQFF.

This clonotype came up a few times. J is TRBJ2-7 and V is TRBV9; 10 bases fit TRBD1. Losses at the gene ends were 3 bases for V and 4 bases for J; bases not matched to a gene: 7. This CDR3 is 15 amino acids long. CDR1 and CDR2 from the germline V gene are SGDLS and YYNGEE. CDR3 loop: CASSARQGAGYEQYF. The CDR3, as DNA: TGTGCCAGCAGCGCTAGACAGGGGGCGGGATACGAGCAGTACTTC.

This clonotype appeared a few times. The genes are TRBV28 and TRBJ2-7, with D tentatively TRBD1 or TRBD2 (5 bases each). Between the trimmed V and J ends, which lost 8 bases and 1 base, there was a span of 12 bases. CDR3 length equals 13 residues. Germline lookup yields CDR1 MDHEN and CDR2 SYDVKM. The CDR3 region has the DNA TGTGCCAGCCTTGGGGACCCATCCTACGAGCAGTACTTC. Translation gives CASLGDPSYEQYF.

The chain links TRBV29-1 to TRBJ1-4, with 10 nucleotides matching TRBD1. Germline V gene sequence: CDR1 SQVTM, CDR2 ANQGSEA. With V trimmed by 6 bases and J by 5 bases, 6 bases remained unmatched. The CDR3 totals 14 residues. The CDR3 protein is CSVARDRGNEKLFF. CDR3 sequence (DNA): TGCAGCGTAGCGAGGGACAGGGGAAATGAAAAACTGTTTTTT.

CDR3 coding DNA: TGTGCCAGCAGTGAAGTTCAGGGGGCCGGGGAGCTGTTTTTT. Protein: CASSEVQGAGELFF. The chain combines TRBV6-1 with TRBJ2-2, with TRBD1 matching over 7 bases. Germline V lookup: CDR1 MNHNS, CDR2 SASEGT. Trimming at V came to 1 base and at J to 6 bases, leaving 2 bases not matched to a gene. This CDR3 has 14 residues.

This clonotype was picked up a small number of times. The chain uses TRBV20-1 and TRBJ2-3; a possible D gene is TRBD1 (6 bases). Germline V gives CDR1 DFQATT, CDR2 SNEGSKA (reference sequence). CDR3 length: 13 residues. V gave up 1 base and J gave up 8 bases, with 13 bases separating them. The CDR3 sequence is CSARGDIYGTQYF. The DNA of the CDR3 is TGCAGTGCTAGAGGGGACATATACGGTACGCAGTATTTT.

The genes are TRBV7-9 and TRBJ1-1; TRBD1 matches at 10 bases. This CDR3 is 13 amino acids long. Unmatched junction bases numbered 4, after V lost 5 bases and J lost 7 bases. Germline V lookup: CDR1 SEHNR, CDR2 FQNEAQ (reference sequence). For the CDR3, the DNA is TGTGCCAGCAGCGGACAGGGGGTTGGTGAAGCTTTCTTT. As protein: CASSGQGVGEAFF.

The genes are TRBV7-9 and TRBJ2-7; no definite D call. This CDR3 is built from 15 residues. Trimming stripped 5 bases from V and 2 bases from J, with 16 bases between. Germline values: CDR1 SEHNR, CDR2 FQNEAQ (reference sequence). In nucleotides, the CDR3 is TGTGCCAGCAGCGTCGGGTCAAAGGCGGCCTACGAGCAGTACTTC. Translating gives CASSVGSKAAYEQYF.

V is TRBV10-1 and J is TRBJ1-5; D is unresolved. The CDR3 is made up of 11 amino acids. Germline V lookup: CDR1 WNHNN, CDR2 SYGVQD (reference sequence). V lost 6 bases to trimming and J lost 9 bases, with 9 bases between them. The CDR3 protein is CASSQSRPQHF. The CDR3 DNA is TGCGCCAGCAGCCAGAGTCGGCCCCAGCATTTT.

CDR3 region: CASSLDVDDRTQYF. DNA of the CDR3: TGTGCCAGCAGCTTAGATGTAGACGATAGGACCCAGTACTTC. The chain couples TRBV7-9 to TRBJ2-5; D is unresolved. Germline V gives CDR1 SEHNR, CDR2 FQNEAQ (reference sequence). The CDR3 loop spans 14 amino acids. V gave up 1 base and J gave up 7 bases, with 13 bases separating them.

This clonotype is a singleton in its sample. The rearrangement uses TRBV20-1 and TRBJ2-3; 8 nucleotides match TRBD2. Germline CDR1 reads DFQATT; CDR2 reads SNEGSKA (reference sequence). V dropped 5 bases and J dropped 2; count of bases not matched to a gene: 6. This CDR3 comprises 14 residues. This chain's CDR3 is CSAHRGGATDTQYF. The CDR3 DNA reads TGCAGTGCTCATCGGGGGGGGGCCACAGATACGCAGTATTTT.

There are a few counts of this clonotype. The gene calls are TRBV11-3 and TRBJ2-5; the D gene is possibly TRBD1 (6 bases). Trimming stripped 3 bases from V and 5 bases from J, with 19 bases between. This CDR3 is 16 amino acids long. The germline V gene encodes CDR1 SGHNT and CDR2 YENEEA. CDR3 coding DNA: TGTGCCAGCAGCTTCGACAGGCACCTGGGTTCGGAGACCCAGTACTTC. Translated: CASSFDRHLGSETQYF. The full variable domain, with the rest looked up from reference TRBV11-3 and TRBJ2-5, is EAGVVQSPRYKIIEKKQPVAFWCNPISGHNTLYWYLQNLGQGPELLIRYENEEAVDDSQLPKDRFSAERLKGVDSTLKIQPAELGDSAVYLCASSFDRHLGSETQYFGPGTRLLVL.

This clonotype was seen once. This chain connects TRBV6-5 to TRBJ2-5, with 9 nucleotides matching TRBD1. The ends lost 4 bases at V and 9 bases at J; junction bases unmatched: 18. The CDR3 sequence is 17 residues long. From germline, CDR1 is MNHEY and CDR2 SVGAGI. The chain's CDR3 is CASSFTRGLTGGRAQYF. CDR3 coding DNA: TGTGCCAGCAGTTTCACACGGGGACTGACAGGGGGAAGGGCCCAGTACTTC.